This T cell receptor beta chain was captured in a study of blood T cells in healthy people across ages. General study points: Reliance upon unsorted PBMCs precluded definitive naive versus antigen-experienced comparison.

Germline V gene data show CDR1 as SGHTA and CDR2 as FQGNSA. This CDR3 contains 13 residues. The authors ran a second PCR of about 6 to 11 cycles using a sample-barcoded 5' primer and a J-beta primer mix. A template-switch adaptor with 12 random nucleotides tagged each cDNA molecule. A single record per CDR3 protein comes from TCRdb applying MiXCR to the 5' RACE reads. The sample carries 890,000 or so distinct CDR3 sequences, approximately 59% recorded once. The sample, roughly 9.5 milliliters of peripheral blood, was drawn from each donor. Notes on this clonotype: What it recognizes is unknown.

Sequencing was done on a sample of blood. The chain couples TRBV7-2 to TRBJ2-5, with 7 bases aligning to TRBD1. The end of the DNA aligns better with TRBJ2-7, so the J call may be wrong. The TCR originated in a man aged 30 to 45 in good health. Here the CDR3 reads CASSPRRGLEQYF. The CDR3 DNA sequence: TGTGCCAGCAGCCCGCGAAGGGGGCTCGAGCAGTACTTC.